This TCR beta chain was retrieved from a study of blood T cell repertoires in COVID-19. This table comes from immunoSEQ multiplex PCR, and its TCRdb copy is limited to in-frame clones, with some not included. The data contain over 200,000 clones, more than 75% of them seen just once; the ten biggest clones take up approximately 6.1%. V lost 1 base, J lost 5 bases, and 3 bases stayed unmatched. The CDR3 loop spans 14 amino acids. In germline, CDR1 is LGHDT, CDR2 YNNKEL (reference sequence). Sequencing input: peripheral blood. The rearrangement uses TRBV3-1 (or the pseudogene TRBV3-2) and TRBJ2-5, with 8 bases aligning to TRBD2. This sequence was found in a man older than 75 with acute or convalescent COVID-19. The CDR3 reads CASSQAGGWETQYF. The CDR3 coding sequence is TGTGCCAGCAGCCAAGCGGGAGGGTGGGAGACCCAGTACTTC.